This record looks at one TCR beta chain sequence and its context. TCRdb re-clonotyped the PCR reads through MiXCR. Here the sample spans 13,000 to 15,000 clones, just under 30% being singletons. Until they underwent thyroid surgery, no patient had received any treatment. The data belong to a study of metastatic and nonmetastatic thyroid tumors. Trimming stripped 4 bases from V and 4 bases from J, with 13 bases between. The CDR3 contains 15 residues. Per the germline V gene, CDR1 is LNHDA and CDR2 is SQIVND (reference sequence). Material for sequencing was blood. The J gene is TRBJ2-2, the V gene TRBV19; maybe TRBD1 (6 bases). The receptor comes from a female donor with papillary thyroid cancer or a benign thyroid nodule (not recorded which). Some clones in this sample may be carry-over from other donors' samples. CDR3 sequence (DNA): TGTGCCAGTAGTAGCAGGGACACCCCCACCGGGGAGCTGTTTTTT. Protein product: CASSSRDTPTGELFF.